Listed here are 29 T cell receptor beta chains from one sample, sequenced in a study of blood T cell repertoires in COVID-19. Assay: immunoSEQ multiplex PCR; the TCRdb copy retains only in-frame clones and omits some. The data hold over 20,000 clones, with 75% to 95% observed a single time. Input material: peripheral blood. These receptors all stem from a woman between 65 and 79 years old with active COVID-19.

For the CDR3, the DNA is TGTGCCAGCAGTACCGACAGGGCGGAGTTTGGGGCCCAGTACTTC. The encoded protein is CASSTDRAEFGAQYF. V gene TRBV28 combines with J gene TRBJ2-5; 7 bases line up with TRBD1. V lost 5 bases to trimming and J lost 9 bases; unmatched junction nucleotides: 15. The CDR3 runs 15 residues. Germline CDR1 and CDR2: MDHEN and SYDVKM.

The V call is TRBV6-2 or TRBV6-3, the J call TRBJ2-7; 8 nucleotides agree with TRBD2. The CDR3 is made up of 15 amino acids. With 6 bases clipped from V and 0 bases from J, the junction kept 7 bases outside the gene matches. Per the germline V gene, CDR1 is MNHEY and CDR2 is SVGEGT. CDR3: CASSLLADRSYEQYF. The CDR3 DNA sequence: TGTGCCAGCAGCCTACTAGCGGACCGCTCCTACGAGCAGTACTTC.

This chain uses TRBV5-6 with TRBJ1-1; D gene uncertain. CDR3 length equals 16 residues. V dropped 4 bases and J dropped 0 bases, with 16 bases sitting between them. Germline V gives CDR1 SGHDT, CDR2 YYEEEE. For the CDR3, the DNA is TGTGCCAGCAGCCAATTCCTGCAGGCCGTGAACACTGAAGCTTTCTTT. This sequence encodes CASSQFLQAVNTEAFF.

CDR3 DNA: TGTGCCATCAGTGAGTCACGACTAGCGGGAGGCAATGAGCAGTTCTTC. Its translation is CAISESRLAGGNEQFF. The gene calls are TRBV10-3 and TRBJ2-1; TRBD2 aligns across 13 bases. Germline-derived CDR1 and CDR2 are ENHRY and SYGVKD. V gave up 0 bases and J gave up 6 bases; unmatched junction bases: 2. This CDR3 region has 16 residues.

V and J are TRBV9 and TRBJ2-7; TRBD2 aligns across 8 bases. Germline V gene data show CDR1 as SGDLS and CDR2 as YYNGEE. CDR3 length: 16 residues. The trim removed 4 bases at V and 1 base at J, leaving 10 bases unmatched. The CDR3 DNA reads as TGTGCCAGCAGCCCCACGGGAGGGTTAGTATCCTACGAGCAGTACTTC. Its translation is CASSPTGGLVSYEQYF.

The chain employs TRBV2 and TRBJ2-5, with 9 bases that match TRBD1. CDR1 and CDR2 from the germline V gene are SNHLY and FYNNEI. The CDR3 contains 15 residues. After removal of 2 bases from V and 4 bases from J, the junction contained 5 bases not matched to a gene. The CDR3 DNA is TGTGCCAGCAGTGAAACCCGGACAGGGGCAGAGACCCAGTACTTC. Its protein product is CASSETRTGAETQYF.

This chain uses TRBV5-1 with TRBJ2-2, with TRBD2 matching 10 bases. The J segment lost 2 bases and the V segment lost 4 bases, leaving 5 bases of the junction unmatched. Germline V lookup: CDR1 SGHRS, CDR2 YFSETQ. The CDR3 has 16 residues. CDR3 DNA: TGCGCCAGCAGCCCGAGCGGGGGGGGCAACACCGGGGAGCTGTTTTTT. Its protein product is CASSPSGGGNTGELFF.

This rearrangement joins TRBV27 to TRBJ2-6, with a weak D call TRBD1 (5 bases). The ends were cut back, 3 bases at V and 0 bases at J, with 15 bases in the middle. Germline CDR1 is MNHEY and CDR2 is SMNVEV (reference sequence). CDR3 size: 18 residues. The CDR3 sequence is CASSFGQGLNSGANVLTF. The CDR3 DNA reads TGTGCCAGCAGTTTCGGCCAGGGCCTGAACTCTGGGGCCAACGTCCTGACTTTC.

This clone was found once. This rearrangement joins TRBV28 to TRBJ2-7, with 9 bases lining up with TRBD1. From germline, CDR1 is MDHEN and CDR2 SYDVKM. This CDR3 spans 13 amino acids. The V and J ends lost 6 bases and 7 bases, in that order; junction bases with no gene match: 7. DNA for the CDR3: TGTGCCAGCAGAACAGGGGGCCGGAGGGAGCAGTACTTC. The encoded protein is CASRTGGRREQYF.

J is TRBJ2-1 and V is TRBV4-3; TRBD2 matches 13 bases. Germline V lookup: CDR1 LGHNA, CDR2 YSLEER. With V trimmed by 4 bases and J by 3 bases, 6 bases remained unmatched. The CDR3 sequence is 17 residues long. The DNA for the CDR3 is TGCGCCAGCAGCCCCGGGACTAGCGGGAAACTCTACAATGAGCAGTTCTTC. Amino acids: CASSPGTSGKLYNEQFF.

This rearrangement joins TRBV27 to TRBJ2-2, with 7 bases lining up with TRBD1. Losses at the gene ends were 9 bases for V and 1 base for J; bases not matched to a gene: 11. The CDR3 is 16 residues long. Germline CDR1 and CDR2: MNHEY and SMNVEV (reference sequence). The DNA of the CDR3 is TGTGCCAGACCCGAGCTGAGGGGGCGGAACACCGGGGAGCTGTTTTTT. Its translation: CARPELRGRNTGELFF.

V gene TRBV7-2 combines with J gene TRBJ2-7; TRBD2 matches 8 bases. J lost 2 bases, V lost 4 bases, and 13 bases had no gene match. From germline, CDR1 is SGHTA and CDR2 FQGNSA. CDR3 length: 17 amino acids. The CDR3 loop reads CASSSLGGLGLPYEQYF. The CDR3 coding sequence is TGTGCCAGCAGCTCCTTAGGGGGACTAGGCCTTCCCTACGAGCAGTACTTC.

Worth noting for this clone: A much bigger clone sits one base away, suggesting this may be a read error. CDR3 region: CASSLTPSPTGQFF. The CDR3 DNA follows: TGTGCCAGCAGCTTAACCCCTAGCCCCACTGGGCAGTTCTTC. This sequence joins TRBV7-3 and TRBJ2-1; possibly TRBD2 for D (5 bases). The CDR3 covers 14 residues. The V gene's germline CDR1 is SGHTA and CDR2 FQGTGA. Trimming took off 0 bases at V and 12 bases at J, with 15 bases between the two ends.

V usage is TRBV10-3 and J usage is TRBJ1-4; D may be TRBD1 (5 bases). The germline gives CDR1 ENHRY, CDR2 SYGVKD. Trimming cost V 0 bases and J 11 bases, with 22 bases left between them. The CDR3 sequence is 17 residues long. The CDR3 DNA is TGTGCCATCAGTGAGTCGACTTCCTCGGGACTTCTAGACAAACTGTTTTTT. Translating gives CAISESTSSGLLDKLFF.

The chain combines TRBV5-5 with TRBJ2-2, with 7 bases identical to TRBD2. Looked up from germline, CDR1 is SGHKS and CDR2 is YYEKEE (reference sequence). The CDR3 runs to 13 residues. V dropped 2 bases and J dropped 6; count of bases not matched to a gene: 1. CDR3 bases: TGTGCCAGCAGCTTTCGGGGGGCCGGGGAGCTGTTTTTT. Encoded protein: CASSFRGAGELFF.

The DNA of the CDR3 is TGTGCCAGAAGCCCCCGGGGGGGACAAGAGACCCAGTACTTC. Translating gives CARSPRGGQETQYF. V is TRBV5-3 and J is TRBJ2-5, with 8 bases that match TRBD2. TRBV5-3 is noted as an ORF with a role that remains uncertain. With 4 bases clipped from V and 2 bases from J, the junction kept 4 bases outside the gene matches. This CDR3 contains 14 residues.

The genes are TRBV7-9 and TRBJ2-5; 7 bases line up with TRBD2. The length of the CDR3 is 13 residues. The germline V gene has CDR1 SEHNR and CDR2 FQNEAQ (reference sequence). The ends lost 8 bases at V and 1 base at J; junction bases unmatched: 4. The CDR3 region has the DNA TGTGCCAGCTCTCGGGAGGTCCAAGAGACCCAGTACTTC. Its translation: CASSREVQETQYF.

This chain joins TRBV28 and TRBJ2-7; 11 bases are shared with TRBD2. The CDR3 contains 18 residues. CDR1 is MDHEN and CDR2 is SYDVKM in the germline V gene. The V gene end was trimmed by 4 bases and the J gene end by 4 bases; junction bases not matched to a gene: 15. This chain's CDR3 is CASSSPSPGLAGYYEQYF. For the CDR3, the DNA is TGTGCCAGCAGTTCCCCCTCCCCCGGACTAGCGGGTTATTACGAGCAGTACTTC.

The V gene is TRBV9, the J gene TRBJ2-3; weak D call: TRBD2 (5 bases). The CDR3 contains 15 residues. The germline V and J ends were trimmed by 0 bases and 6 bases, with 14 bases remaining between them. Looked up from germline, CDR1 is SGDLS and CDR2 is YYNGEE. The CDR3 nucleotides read TGTGCCAGCAGCGTAGGACATGAGGGCTGGGATACGCAGTATTTT. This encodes CASSVGHEGWDTQYF.

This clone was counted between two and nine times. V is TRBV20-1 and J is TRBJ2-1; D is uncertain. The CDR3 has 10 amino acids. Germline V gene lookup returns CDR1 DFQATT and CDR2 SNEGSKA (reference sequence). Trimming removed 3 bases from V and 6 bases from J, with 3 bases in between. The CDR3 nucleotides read TGCAGTGCTAGCGTCAATGAGCAGTTCTTC. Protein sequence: CSASVNEQFF.

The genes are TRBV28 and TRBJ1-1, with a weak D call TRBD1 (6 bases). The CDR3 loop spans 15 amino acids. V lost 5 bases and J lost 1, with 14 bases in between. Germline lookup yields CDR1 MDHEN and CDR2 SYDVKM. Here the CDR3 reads CASSRKLTGNTEAFF. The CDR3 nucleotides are TGTGCCAGCAGTAGAAAGTTGACAGGGAACACTGAAGCTTTCTTT.

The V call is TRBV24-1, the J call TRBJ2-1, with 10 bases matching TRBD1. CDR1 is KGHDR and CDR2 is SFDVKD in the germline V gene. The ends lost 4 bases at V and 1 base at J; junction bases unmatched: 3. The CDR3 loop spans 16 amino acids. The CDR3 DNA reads TGTGCCACCAGTGAGAGGGGACAGGGGTCCTACAATGAGCAGTTCTTC. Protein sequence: CATSERGQGSYNEQFF.

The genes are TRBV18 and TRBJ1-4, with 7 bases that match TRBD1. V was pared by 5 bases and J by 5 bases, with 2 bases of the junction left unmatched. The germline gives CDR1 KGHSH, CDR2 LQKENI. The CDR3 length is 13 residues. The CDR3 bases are TGTGCCAGCTCAGAGACAGGGAATGAAAAACTGTTTTTT. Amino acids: CASSETGNEKLFF.

The CDR3 sequence: CASSLGGGGQPQHF. The CDR3 nucleotides are TGTGCCAGCAGTCTGGGAGGGGGAGGACAGCCCCAGCATTTT. The genes are TRBV7-8 and TRBJ1-5; tentative D call: TRBD1 (6 bases). This CDR3 has 14 residues. Germline values: CDR1 SGHVS, CDR2 FQNEAQ. Trimming cost V 6 bases and J 7 bases, with 16 bases left between them.

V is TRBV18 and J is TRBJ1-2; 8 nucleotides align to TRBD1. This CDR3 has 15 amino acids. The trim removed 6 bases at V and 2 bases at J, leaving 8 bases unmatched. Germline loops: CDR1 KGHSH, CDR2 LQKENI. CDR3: CASSYNRGKNYGYTF. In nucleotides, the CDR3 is TGTGCCAGCTCCTATAACAGGGGGAAGAACTATGGCTACACCTTC.

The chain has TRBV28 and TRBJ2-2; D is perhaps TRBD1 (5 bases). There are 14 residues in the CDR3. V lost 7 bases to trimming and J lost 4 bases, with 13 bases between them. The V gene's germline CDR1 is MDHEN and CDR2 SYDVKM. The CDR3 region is CASTFPGLTGELFF. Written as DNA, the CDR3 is TGTGCCAGCACCTTCCCAGGGCTCACCGGGGAGCTGTTTTTT.

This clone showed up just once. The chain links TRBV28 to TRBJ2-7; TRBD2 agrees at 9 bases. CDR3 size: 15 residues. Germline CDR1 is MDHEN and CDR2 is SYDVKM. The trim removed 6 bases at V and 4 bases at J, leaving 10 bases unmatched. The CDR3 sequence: CASSPFSGSGYEQYF. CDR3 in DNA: TGTGCCAGCAGCCCCTTTAGCGGGAGTGGGTACGAGCAGTACTTC. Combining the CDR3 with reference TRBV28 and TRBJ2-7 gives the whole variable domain DVKVTQSSRYLVKRTGEKVFLECVQDMDHENMFWYRQDPGLGLRLIYFSYDVKMKEKGDIPEGYSVSREKKERFSLILESASTNQTSMYLCASSPFSGSGYEQYFGPGTRLTVT.

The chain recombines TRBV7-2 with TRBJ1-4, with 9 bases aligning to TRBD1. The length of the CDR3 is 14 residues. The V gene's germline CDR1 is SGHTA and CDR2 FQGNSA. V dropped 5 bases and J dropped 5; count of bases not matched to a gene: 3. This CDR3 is CASSTGTGNEKLFF. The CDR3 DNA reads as TGTGCCAGCAGCACCGGGACAGGGAATGAAAAACTGTTTTTT.

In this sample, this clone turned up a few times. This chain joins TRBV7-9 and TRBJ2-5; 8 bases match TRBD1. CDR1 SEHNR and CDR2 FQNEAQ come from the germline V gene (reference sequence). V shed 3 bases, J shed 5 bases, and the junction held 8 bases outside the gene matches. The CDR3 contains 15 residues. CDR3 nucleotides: TGTGCCAGCAGCTTCCCGACAGGGGAGGTTGAGACCCAGTACTTC. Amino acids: CASSFPTGEVETQYF.